Reported below is one T cell receptor beta chain. Its target is unknown. This entry belongs to a study of cytomegalovirus exposure and HLA in healthy donors. Study-level findings and limits: The classifier reportedly diagnosed cytomegalovirus status with high sensitivity and specificity. Earlier analysis yielded a pattern in which most TCR beta V segments were productive about 90% or about 30% of the time. Associated with HLA alleles at 0.05 false discovery rate in a later analysis were over 15,000 TCR beta sequences.

Germline assignment: CDR1 LNHDA and CDR2 SQIVND (reference sequence). The CDR3 has 14 amino acids. V lost 3 bases and J lost 1, with 9 bases in between. Use of 60 Vbeta and 13 Jbeta primers characterized the PCR. Data came from immunoSEQ multiplex PCR; TCRdb stores just in-frame clones and leaves some out. The sample comprises around 130,000 clones, around 77% of which are singletons, and around 5.5% rests with the top ten. V usage is TRBV19 and J usage is TRBJ1-1; D is unclear. The sequenced material came from PBMCs. This TCR was recovered from a man between 18 and 29 years old in good health and CMV-seropositive. In nucleotides, the CDR3 is TGTGCCAGTAGTATTGAGGATGGGAACACTGAAGCTTTCTTT. It yields the protein CASSIEDGNTEAFF.